This T cell receptor beta chain was profiled in a study of beta chain features in type 1 diabetes. The germline gives CDR1 ENHRY, CDR2 SYGVKD. This CDR3 comprises 15 residues. With 4 bases clipped from V and 2 bases from J, the junction kept 6 bases outside the gene matches. Study outcomes and limitations: TCRB CDR3 length was moderately but significantly reduced in all four CD4+ subsets of Type 1 diabetes patients.

With respect to this clone: What it recognizes is unknown.

Using CD45RO/CCR7/CD25/CD127/CD95/CD27, CD4+ naive, central memory, regulatory and stem cell-like memory cells were sorted. As every portion of the isolated RNA was reverse transcribed, the sequencing read expressed TCRB transcripts. Profiling relied on immunoSEQ multiplex PCR, and the TCRdb table lists in-frame clones only, not all of them. The sample carries around 300,000 clones, 15% recorded once. The V and J genes are TRBV10-3 and TRBJ2-7, with TRBD2 matching 9 bases. The sequenced material came from naive CD4+ T cells from blood. The clonotype was recovered from a man aged 18 to 35 with type 1 diabetes. CDR3 loop: CAISVGSGGPYEQYF. In DNA, the CDR3 is TGTGCCATCAGTGTGGGTAGCGGGGGCCCCTACGAGCAGTACTTC.